The rows below give T cell receptor beta chains drawn from one sample of a study of T cells in Graves' hyperthyroidism and ophthalmopathy. TCRdb used MiXCR to reprocess the multiplex PCR reads, holding one entry per CDR3 protein. Among nearly 600,000 distinct CDR3 sequences listed, approximately 15% were seen once. The sequenced sample was blood. These receptors all come from a woman aged 25 to 45 with Graves' hyperthyroidism that later progressed to Graves' ophthalmopathy. CDR3s include the opening cysteine and the closing phenylalanine or tryptophan. D genes are given only for firm matches. Clone size is not always given. Where it is, it says once, few, many or a class for expanded clones.

d_gene: NA; abundance: NA; j_gene: TRBJ2-3; v_gene: TRBV7-9; CDR3nt: TGTGCCAGCAGCTCCTCCCCGGATCTCACAGATACGCAGTATTTT; CDR3aa: CASSSSPDLTDTQYF
d_gene: TRBD1; abundance: NA; j_gene: TRBJ1-5; v_gene: TRBV2; CDR3nt: TGTGCCAGCAGTGAGAGGACAGGCCTTAATCAGCCCCAGCATTTT; CDR3aa: CASSERTGLNQPQHF
d_gene: TRBD2; abundance: many; j_gene: TRBJ2-1; v_gene: TRBV24-1; CDR3nt: TGTGCCACCGATGCGGGAGCGATAGACAATGAGCAGTTCTTC; CDR3aa: CATDAGAIDNEQFF
d_gene: NA; abundance: many; j_gene: TRBJ2-7; v_gene: TRBV20-1; CDR3nt: TGCAGTGCTAGACCCGGGGTCAGCTCCTACGAGCAGTACTTC; CDR3aa: CSARPGVSSYEQYF
d_gene: NA; abundance: few; j_gene: TRBJ2-3; v_gene: TRBV30; CDR3nt: TGTGCCTGGAACGCGCCCCGAGGGAGTGTGGATACGCAGTATTTT; CDR3aa: CAWNAPRGSVDTQYF
d_gene: NA; abundance: NA; j_gene: TRBJ1-2; v_gene: TRBV19; CDR3nt: TGTGCCAGTAGTATAAGGACAGAGAATGGCTACACCTTC; CDR3aa: CASSIRTENGYTF
d_gene: TRBD1; abundance: NA; j_gene: TRBJ2-7; v_gene: TRBV12-3/TRBV12-4; CDR3nt: TGTGCCAGCAGTATGACAGGGGTTTACTACGAGCAGTACTTC; CDR3aa: CASSMTGVYYEQYF
d_gene: NA; abundance: NA; j_gene: TRBJ2-2; v_gene: TRBV10-3; CDR3nt: TGTGCCATCAGTGAATCTAATACCAGGGGGGGCACCGGGGAGCTGTTTTTT; CDR3aa: CAISESNTRGGTGELFF
d_gene: TRBD2; abundance: NA; j_gene: TRBJ2-3; v_gene: TRBV18; CDR3nt: TGTGCCAGCTCACCCCTAGCGGACATACACACAGATACGCAGTATTTT; CDR3aa: CASSPLADIHTDTQYF
d_gene: NA; abundance: many; j_gene: TRBJ1-5; v_gene: TRBV28; CDR3nt: TGTGCCAGCAGGAACTCTGTTTATAGCAATCAGCCCCAGCATTTT; CDR3aa: CASRNSVYSNQPQHF
d_gene: TRBD2; abundance: NA; j_gene: TRBJ2-7; v_gene: TRBV12-3/TRBV12-4; CDR3nt: TGTGCCAGCAGCCCGGGGACTAGCGCCAACGAGCAGTACTTC; CDR3aa: CASSPGTSANEQYF
d_gene: NA; abundance: many; j_gene: TRBJ2-3; v_gene: TRBV3-1; CDR3nt: TGTGCCAGCAGCCAAGCCCCGGACCTCCCAGATACGCAGTATTTT; CDR3aa: CASSQAPDLPDTQYF
d_gene: NA; abundance: many; j_gene: TRBJ2-1; v_gene: TRBV20-1; CDR3nt: TGCAGTGCTATTAGAGACAACTCCTACAATGAGCAGTTCTTC; CDR3aa: CSAIRDNSYNEQFF
d_gene: TRBD2; abundance: NA; j_gene: TRBJ2-5; v_gene: TRBV28; CDR3nt: TGTGCCAGCAGTTCTAATGGCGGGAGGGCCGAGACCCAGTACTTC; CDR3aa: CASSSNGGRAETQYF
d_gene: NA; abundance: many; j_gene: TRBJ1-2; v_gene: TRBV2; CDR3nt: TGTGCCAGCCGGACGGACAGCTACTACTATGGCTACACCTTC; CDR3aa: CASRTDSYYYGYTF
d_gene: TRBD2; abundance: NA; j_gene: TRBJ2-3; v_gene: TRBV6-1; CDR3nt: TGTGCCAGCAGCCCGAGCGGGGTGGGCACAGATACGCAGTATTTT; CDR3aa: CASSPSGVGTDTQYF
d_gene: NA; abundance: many; j_gene: TRBJ1-1; v_gene: TRBV12-3/TRBV12-4; CDR3nt: TGTGCCAGCAGTTCAGGGTTAAGTGAGGCTTTCTTT; CDR3aa: CASSSGLSEAFF
d_gene: NA; abundance: NA; j_gene: TRBJ2-2; v_gene: TRBV19; CDR3nt: TGTGCCAGTCTGGAGAACACCGGGGAGCTGTTTTTT; CDR3aa: CASLENTGELFF
d_gene: TRBD2; abundance: many; j_gene: TRBJ2-5; v_gene: TRBV5-1; CDR3nt: TGCGCCAGCAGCTTGACGCTGACTAGCGGGACGTCAGAGACCCAGTACTTC; CDR3aa: CASSLTLTSGTSETQYF
d_gene: NA; abundance: NA; j_gene: TRBJ2-3; v_gene: TRBV29-1; CDR3nt: TGCAGCGTTGAAGAAGACACAGATACGCAGTATTTT; CDR3aa: CSVEEDTDTQYF
d_gene: TRBD1; abundance: many; j_gene: TRBJ1-2; v_gene: TRBV5-1; CDR3nt: TGCGCCAGCGCTGGGGACAGTAACTATGGCTACACCTTC; CDR3aa: CASAGDSNYGYTF
d_gene: NA; abundance: many; j_gene: TRBJ1-5; v_gene: TRBV20-1; CDR3nt: TGCAGTGCCGTGTCAGATAGCAATCAGCCCCAGCATTTT; CDR3aa: CSAVSDSNQPQHF
d_gene: NA; abundance: many; j_gene: TRBJ1-4; v_gene: TRBV11-3; CDR3nt: TGTGCCAGCAGCTTAGGGGACTCGGGGGGCAACAATGAAAAACTGTTTTTT; CDR3aa: CASSLGDSGGNNEKLFF
d_gene: TRBD1; abundance: NA; j_gene: TRBJ1-2; v_gene: TRBV6-5; CDR3nt: TGTGCCAGCAGTTACTCGAGGCAGGGGGCCTATGGCTACACCTTC; CDR3aa: CASSYSRQGAYGYTF
d_gene: NA; abundance: many; j_gene: TRBJ2-3; v_gene: TRBV7-3; CDR3nt: TGTGCCAGCAGCTCAACGGCAGATACGCAGTATTTT; CDR3aa: CASSSTADTQYF
d_gene: NA; abundance: NA; j_gene: TRBJ2-7; v_gene: TRBV5-1; CDR3nt: TGCGCCAGCAGCTTGGAAGGGGGGACAAGCTTAATCGAGCAGTACTTC; CDR3aa: CASSLEGGTSLIEQYF
d_gene: NA; abundance: NA; j_gene: TRBJ2-5; v_gene: TRBV24-1; CDR3nt: TGTGCCACCAGTCCGGCGGGTCGGACCCAGTACTTC; CDR3aa: CATSPAGRTQYF
d_gene: NA; abundance: NA; j_gene: TRBJ1-2; v_gene: TRBV7-9; CDR3nt: TGTGCCAGCAGCCCAGCTCAGCCCGGTCTATATGGCTACACCTTC; CDR3aa: CASSPAQPGLYGYTF
d_gene: NA; abundance: many; j_gene: TRBJ1-2; v_gene: TRBV12-3/TRBV12-4; CDR3nt: TGTGCCAGCAGTTTAGCTATGCCCGTGCTCGGCTACACCTTC; CDR3aa: CASSLAMPVLGYTF
d_gene: TRBD2; abundance: many; j_gene: TRBJ2-3; v_gene: TRBV7-8; CDR3nt: TGTGCCAGCAGCTTGACTAGCGAATTAGATACGCAGTATTTT; CDR3aa: CASSLTSELDTQYF
d_gene: NA; abundance: few; j_gene: TRBJ1-6; v_gene: TRBV20-1; CDR3nt: TGCAGTGCTAGAGGTCAGGATTATTCACCCCTCCACTTT; CDR3aa: CSARGQDYSPLHF
d_gene: NA; abundance: many; j_gene: TRBJ2-5; v_gene: TRBV4-2; CDR3nt: TGTGCCAGCAGCCAAGTCGGGGCGGAGGGAGAGACCCAGTACTTC; CDR3aa: CASSQVGAEGETQYF
d_gene: NA; abundance: NA; j_gene: TRBJ1-5; v_gene: TRBV7-9; CDR3nt: TGTGCCAGCAGCCAAAACAGGGATCAGCCCCAGCATTTT; CDR3aa: CASSQNRDQPQHF
d_gene: NA; abundance: many; j_gene: TRBJ1-5; v_gene: TRBV15; CDR3nt: TGTGCCACCACTCAGGGGATGAGCAATCAGCCCCAGCATTTT; CDR3aa: CATTQGMSNQPQHF
d_gene: TRBD2; abundance: many; j_gene: TRBJ2-1; v_gene: TRBV19; CDR3nt: TGTGCCAGTAGTATACTAGCCGGGACTAGCGGGAGCTCCTACAATGAGCAGTTCTTC; CDR3aa: CASSILAGTSGSSYNEQFF
d_gene: TRBD1; abundance: many; j_gene: TRBJ1-1; v_gene: TRBV30; CDR3nt: TGTGCCTGGAGTGTTACAGGGGGTGGGACTGAAGCTTTCTTT; CDR3aa: CAWSVTGGGTEAFF
d_gene: NA; abundance: many; j_gene: TRBJ1-4; v_gene: TRBV7-2; CDR3nt: TGTGCCAGCAGCTTAGGGGGGCAGGGGTCTAATGAAAAACTGTTTTTT; CDR3aa: CASSLGGQGSNEKLFF
d_gene: TRBD1; abundance: NA; j_gene: TRBJ1-2; v_gene: TRBV15; CDR3nt: TGTGCCACCAGCAGAGAGGGGACAGCCAACTATGGCTACACCTTC; CDR3aa: CATSREGTANYGYTF
d_gene: NA; abundance: NA; j_gene: TRBJ2-1; v_gene: TRBV3-1; CDR3nt: TGTGCCAGCAGCCAAGAGCGGGCCCAGTTCTTC; CDR3aa: CASSQERAQFF